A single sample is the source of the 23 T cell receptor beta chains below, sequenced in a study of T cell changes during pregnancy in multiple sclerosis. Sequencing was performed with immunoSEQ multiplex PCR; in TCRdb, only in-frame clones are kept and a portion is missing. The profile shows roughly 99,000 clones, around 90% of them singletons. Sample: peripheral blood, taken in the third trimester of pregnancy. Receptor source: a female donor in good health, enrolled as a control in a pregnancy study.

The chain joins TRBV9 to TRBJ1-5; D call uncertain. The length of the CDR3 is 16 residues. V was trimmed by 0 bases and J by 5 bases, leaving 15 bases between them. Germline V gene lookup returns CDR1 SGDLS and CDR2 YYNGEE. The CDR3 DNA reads TGTGCCAGCAGCGTAGTTAAGAGGGCGGAGGATCAGCCCCAGCATTTT. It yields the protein CASSVVKRAEDQPQHF.

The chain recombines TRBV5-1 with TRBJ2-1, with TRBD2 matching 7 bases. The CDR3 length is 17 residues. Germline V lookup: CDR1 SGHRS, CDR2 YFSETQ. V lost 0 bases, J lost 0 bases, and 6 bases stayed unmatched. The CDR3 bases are TGCGCCAGCAGCTTGGCCGGGGGGACCCTCTCCTACAATGAGCAGTTCTTC. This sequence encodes CASSLAGGTLSYNEQFF.

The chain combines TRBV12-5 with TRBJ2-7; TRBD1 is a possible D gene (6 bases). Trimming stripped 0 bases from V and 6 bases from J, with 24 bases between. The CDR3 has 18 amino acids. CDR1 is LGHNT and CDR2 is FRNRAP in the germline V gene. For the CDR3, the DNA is TGTGCTAGTGGTTTGGTACTCGTGGGTACACAGGGTTTGGGCGAGCAGTACTTC. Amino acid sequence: CASGLVLVGTQGLGEQYF. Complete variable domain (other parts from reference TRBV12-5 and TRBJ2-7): DARVTQTPRHKVTEMGQEVTMRCQPILGHNTVFWYRQTMMQGLELLAYFRNRAPLDDSGMPKDRFSAEMPDATLATLKIQPSEPRDSAVYFCASGLVLVGTQGLGEQYFGPGTRLTVT.

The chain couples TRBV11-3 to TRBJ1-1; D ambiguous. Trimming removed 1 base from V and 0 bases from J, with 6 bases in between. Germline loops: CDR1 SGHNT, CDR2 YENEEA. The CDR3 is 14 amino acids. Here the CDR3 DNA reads TGTGCCAGCAGCTTAGCGGGGATGAACACTGAAGCTTTCTTT. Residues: CASSLAGMNTEAFF.

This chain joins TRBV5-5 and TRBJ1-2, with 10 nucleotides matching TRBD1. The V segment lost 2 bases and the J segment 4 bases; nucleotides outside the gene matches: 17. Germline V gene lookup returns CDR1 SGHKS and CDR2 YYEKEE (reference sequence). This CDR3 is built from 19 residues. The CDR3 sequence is CASSFMTGGLVRQLYGYTF. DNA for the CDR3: TGTGCCAGCAGCTTTATGACAGGGGGCTTAGTGCGACAACTCTATGGCTACACCTTC.

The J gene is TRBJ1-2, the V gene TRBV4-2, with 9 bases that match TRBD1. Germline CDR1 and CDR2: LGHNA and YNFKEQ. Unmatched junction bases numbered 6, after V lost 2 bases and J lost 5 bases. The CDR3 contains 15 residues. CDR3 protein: CASSQTGTGPYGYTF. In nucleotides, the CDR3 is TGTGCCAGCAGCCAAACCGGGACAGGGCCTTATGGCTACACCTTC.

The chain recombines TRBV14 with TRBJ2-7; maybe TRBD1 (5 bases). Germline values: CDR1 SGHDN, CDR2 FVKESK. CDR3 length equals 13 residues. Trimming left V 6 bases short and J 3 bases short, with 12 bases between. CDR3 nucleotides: TGTGCCAGCAGTCCGGATCAGGGCTACGAGCAGTACTTC. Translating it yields CASSPDQGYEQYF. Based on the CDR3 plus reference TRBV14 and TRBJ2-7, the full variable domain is EAGVTQFPSHSVIEKGQTVTLRCDPISGHDNLYWYRRVMGKEIKFLLHFVKESKQDESGMPNNRFLAERTGGTYSTLKVQPAELEDSGVYFCASSPDQGYEQYFGPGTRLTVT.

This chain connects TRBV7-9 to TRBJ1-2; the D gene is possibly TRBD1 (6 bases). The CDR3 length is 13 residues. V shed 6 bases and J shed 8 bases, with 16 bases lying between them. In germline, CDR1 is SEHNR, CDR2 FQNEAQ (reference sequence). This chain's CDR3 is CASSRTDFQGYTF. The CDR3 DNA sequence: TGTGCCAGCAGTCGGACAGACTTTCAGGGCTACACCTTC. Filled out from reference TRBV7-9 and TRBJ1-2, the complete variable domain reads DTGVSQNPRHKITKRGQNVTFRCDPISEHNRLYWYRQTLGQGPEFLTYFQNEAQLEKSRLLSDRFSAERPKGSFSTLEIQRTEQGDSAMYLCASSRTDFQGYTFGSGTRLTVV.

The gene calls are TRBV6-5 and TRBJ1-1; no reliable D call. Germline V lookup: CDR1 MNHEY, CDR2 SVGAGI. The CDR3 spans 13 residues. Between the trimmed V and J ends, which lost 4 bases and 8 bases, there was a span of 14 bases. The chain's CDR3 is CASSSSGFREAFF. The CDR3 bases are TGTGCCAGCAGTTCGTCGGGGTTTAGGGAAGCTTTCTTT.

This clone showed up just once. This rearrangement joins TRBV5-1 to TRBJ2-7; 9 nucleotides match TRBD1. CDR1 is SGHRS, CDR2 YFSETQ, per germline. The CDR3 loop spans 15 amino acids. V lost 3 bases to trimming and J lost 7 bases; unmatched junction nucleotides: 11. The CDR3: CASSYRQGGSGEQYF. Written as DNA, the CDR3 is TGCGCCAGCAGCTACCGACAGGGGGGAAGCGGTGAGCAGTACTTC.

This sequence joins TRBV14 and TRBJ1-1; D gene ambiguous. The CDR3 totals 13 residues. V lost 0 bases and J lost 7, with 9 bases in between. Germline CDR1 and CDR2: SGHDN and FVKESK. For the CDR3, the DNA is TGTGCCAGCAGCCAAGATATCCAGGTTGAAGCTTTCTTT. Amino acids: CASSQDIQVEAFF.

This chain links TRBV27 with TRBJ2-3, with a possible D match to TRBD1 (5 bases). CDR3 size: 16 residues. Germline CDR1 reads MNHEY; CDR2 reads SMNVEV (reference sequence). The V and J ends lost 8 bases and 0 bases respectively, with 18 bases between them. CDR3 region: CASRRGLGRSTDTQYF. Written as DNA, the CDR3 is TGTGCCAGCCGTCGCGGCCTGGGGCGAAGCACAGATACGCAGTATTTT.

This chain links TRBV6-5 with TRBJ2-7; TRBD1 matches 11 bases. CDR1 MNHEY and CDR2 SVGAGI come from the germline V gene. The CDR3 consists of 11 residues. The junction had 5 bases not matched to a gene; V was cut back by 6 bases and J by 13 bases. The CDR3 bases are TGTGCCAGCAGCCAGGGACAGGGGGACTACTTC. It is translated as CASSQGQGDYF.

The CDR3 loop is CASSWTGAEQYF. CDR3 coding DNA: TGTGCCAGCAGTTGGACAGGGGCCGAGCAGTACTTC. This chain links TRBV5-6 with TRBJ2-7, with 9 bases identical to TRBD1. CDR1 SGHDT and CDR2 YYEEEE come from the germline V gene. Trimming at V came to 5 bases and at J to 6 bases, leaving 3 bases not matched to a gene. The CDR3 has 12 amino acids.

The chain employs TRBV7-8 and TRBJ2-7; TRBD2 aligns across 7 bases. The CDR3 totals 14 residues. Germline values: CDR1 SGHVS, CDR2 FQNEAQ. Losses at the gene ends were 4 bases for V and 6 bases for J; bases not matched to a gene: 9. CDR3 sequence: CASSWGLTEVEQYF. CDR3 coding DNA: TGTGCCAGCAGCTGGGGACTAACTGAAGTCGAGCAGTACTTC.

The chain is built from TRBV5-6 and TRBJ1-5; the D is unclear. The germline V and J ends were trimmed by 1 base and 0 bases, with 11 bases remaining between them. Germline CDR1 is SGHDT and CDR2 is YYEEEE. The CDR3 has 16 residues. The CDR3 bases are TGTGCCAGCAGCTTGTTGGTAGATAATAGCAATCAGCCCCAGCATTTT. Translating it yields CASSLLVDNSNQPQHF.

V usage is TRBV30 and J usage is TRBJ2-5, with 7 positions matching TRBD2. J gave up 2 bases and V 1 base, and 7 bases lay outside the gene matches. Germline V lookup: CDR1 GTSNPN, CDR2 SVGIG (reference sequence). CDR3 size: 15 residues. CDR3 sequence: CAWSGEGPQQETQYF. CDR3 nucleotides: TGTGCCTGGAGTGGGGAGGGACCACAGCAAGAGACCCAGTACTTC. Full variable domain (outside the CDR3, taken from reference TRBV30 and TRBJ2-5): SQTIHQWPATLVQPVGSPLSLECTVEGTSNPNLYWYRQAAGRGLQLLFYSVGIGQISSEVPQNLSASRPQDRQFILSSKKLLLSDSGFYLCAWSGEGPQQETQYFGPGTRLLVL.

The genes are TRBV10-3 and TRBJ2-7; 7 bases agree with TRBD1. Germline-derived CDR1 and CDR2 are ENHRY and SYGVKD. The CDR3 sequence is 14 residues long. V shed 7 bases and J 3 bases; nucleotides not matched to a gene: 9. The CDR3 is CAINTGQTDYEQYF. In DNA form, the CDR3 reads TGTGCCATCAACACGGGACAGACAGACTACGAGCAGTACTTC.

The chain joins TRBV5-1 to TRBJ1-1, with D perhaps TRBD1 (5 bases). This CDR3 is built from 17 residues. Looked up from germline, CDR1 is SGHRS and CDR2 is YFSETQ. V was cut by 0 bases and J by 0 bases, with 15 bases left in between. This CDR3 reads CASSLEVQTVMNTEAFF. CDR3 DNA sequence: TGCGCCAGCAGCTTGGAGGTGCAGACAGTCATGAACACTGAAGCTTTCTTT.

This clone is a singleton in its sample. The CDR3 sequence: CASSLLAGGLADTQYF. CDR3 sequence (DNA): TGTGCCAGCAGCTTACTAGCGGGGGGTCTGGCAGATACGCAGTATTTT. The chain combines TRBV7-8 with TRBJ2-3; 11 bases fit TRBD2. This CDR3 has 16 residues. From germline, CDR1 is SGHVS and CDR2 FQNEAQ. V was pared by 2 bases and J by 4 bases, with 5 bases of the junction left unmatched.

The CDR3 DNA follows: TGCAGCGTGGCCTCTTTGACAGGCGGCACTGAAGCTTTCTTT. This codes for CSVASLTGGTEAFF. This chain joins TRBV29-1 and TRBJ1-1; tentatively, D is TRBD1 (6 bases). The germline CDR1 and CDR2 sequences are SQVTM and ANQGSEA. CDR3 length equals 14 residues. V was clipped by 6 bases and J by 4 bases, with 18 bases between them.

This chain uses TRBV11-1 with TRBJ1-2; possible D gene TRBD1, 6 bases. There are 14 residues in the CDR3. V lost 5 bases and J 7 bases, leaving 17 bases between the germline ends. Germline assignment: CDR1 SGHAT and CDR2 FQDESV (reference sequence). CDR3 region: CASSPGWGLGGYTF. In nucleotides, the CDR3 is TGTGCCAGCAGCCCAGGATGGGGGCTGGGTGGCTACACCTTC.

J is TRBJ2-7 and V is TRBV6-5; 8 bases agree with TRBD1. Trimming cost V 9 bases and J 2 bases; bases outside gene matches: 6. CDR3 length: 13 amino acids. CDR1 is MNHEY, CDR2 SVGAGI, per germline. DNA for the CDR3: TGTGCCAGTTCACGGACAGGGACCTACGAGCAGTACTTC. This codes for CASSRTGTYEQYF.